This TCR beta chain was sequenced during a study of Graves' ophthalmopathy and Graves' hyperthyroidism. The CDR3 loop spans 15 amino acids. In germline, CDR1 is SGHTA, CDR2 FQGNSA. V lost 0 bases and J 4 bases, leaving 12 bases between the germline ends. For repertoire sequencing, the TCR beta CDR3 regions were amplified from RNA transcripts. HTBI primers were employed in first-round RT-PCR, then a second-round multiplex PCR followed. Using its own MiXCR run on the multiplex PCR reads, TCRdb lists one record per CDR3 protein. The table shows some 1.1 million distinct CDR3 sequences, with less than 45% occurring only once. Concerning this clonotype itself: This may stem from a read error, because a much larger clone lies one nucleotide away. The CDR3 carries no conserved terminal phenylalanine or tryptophan, so it likely arises from a read error.

The genes are TRBV7-2 and TRBJ1-2, with D maybe TRBD1 (5 bases). Sequenced: peripheral blood or thyroid tissue (not recorded which). This sequence originates from an adult man with Graves' hyperthyroidism. The CDR3 DNA is TGTGCCAGCAGCTTAGCGGGGGGTCTGGGCTATGGCTACACCCTC. It codes for CASSLAGGLGYGYTL.